Listed below are T cell receptor beta chains from one sample, sequenced in a study of shared T cell receptors in the human thymus. Produced via immunoSEQ multiplex PCR; TCRdb's table is partial and in-frame only. This repertoire shows under 700,000 clones, 75% to 80% found once; its top ten account for 0.013%. These data also featured in a second study, about human thymus T cells.

The material sequenced was thymocytes. Source of these receptors: a boy in the first two years of life with a congenital heart defect. Both conserved end residues are part of each CDR3.

V gene,CDR3 protein
TRBV27,CASSFGGANTEAFF
TRBV4-1,CASSQGGVRVPSLNTEAFF
TRBV5-5,CASSRDRERTEAFF
TRBV19,CASSTRTGGSGYTF
TRBV9,CASSAPLAQAQFF
TRBV7-2,CASSLRDRAPSYEQYF
TRBV6-1,CASESTDTQYF
TRBV4-3,CASSQAPLAGVYEQYF
TRBV20-1,CSALSTDTQYF
TRBV4-3,CASSQGVRGNYGYTF
TRBV25-1,CASSEYMESGKNTEAFF
TRBV13,CASSLGEAGSYEQYF
TRBV7-6,CASTQTPGRASYEQYF
TRBV5-6,CASRKTGGSSYEQYF
TRBV9,CASSSHWGPTDNEQFF
TRBV19,CASSWQGGRGTEAFF
TRBV19,CASSIGHPRDREYEQYF
TRBV27,CASSAGTGRNQPQHF
TRBV19,CASSNESGYQPQHF
TRBV4-3,CASSPGEGQDYGYTF
TRBV28,CASCPRREEWTGELFF
TRBV7-2,CASSLVEVDTQYF
TRBV27,CASRPTSGRGEQYF
TRBV2,CASSGGTEASTDTQYF
TRBV27,CASSPSTGTGARTDTQYF
TRBV9,CASSPSGRNEQYF
TRBV28,CASTPGLAGGETQYF
TRBV4-1,CASSQEWQPTGETQYF
TRBV19,CASSMIGLAGAGELFF
TRBV6-6,CASRTRQGGYGYTF
TRBV7-9,CASSSGDEQFF
TRBV7-9,CASSSPTSGRMYEQYF
TRBV19,CASSSLAGRGDYEQYF
TRBV27,CASSSSSGNYNEQFF
TRBV19,CASSIDRGTGVETQYF
TRBV4-1,CASSQHQGIYNSPLHF
TRBV4-2,CASSQVAYEQYF
TRBV28,CASSRNRDRDQPQHF
TRBV4-2,CASSPRRAGRVDEQFF
TRBV5-1,CASSISPGQGIEAFF